This T cell receptor beta chain derives from a study of T-cell reconstitution after alpha-beta-depleted transplantation in children. This CDR3 spans 16 amino acids. Losses at the gene ends were 4 bases for V and 5 bases for J; bases not matched to a gene: 11. This sample's TCRbeta library carried unique molecular identifier barcodes. Using its own MiXCR run on the PCR reads, TCRdb lists one record per CDR3 protein. Among 500,000 or so distinct CDR3 sequences, about 30% were seen once, and the ten largest hold 2% to 3%. The rearrangement uses TRBV5-7 and TRBJ2-1; 8 bases align to TRBD1. TRBV5-7 is filed as an ORF, its function uncertain. The clonotype was recovered from a human donor who donated a stem cell graft to a child with aplastic anemia. The input for sequencing was PBMCs from the stem cell graft donor, taken from the stem cell graft. The CDR3 region is CASSPGTDRVDNEQFF. The CDR3 DNA sequence: TGTGCCAGCAGCCCGGGGACGGACAGGGTGGACAATGAGCAGTTCTTC.